These T cell receptor beta chains were read from a single sample in a study of shared clonotypes between healthy human individuals. Sequencing used immunoSEQ multiplex PCR; TCRdb keeps in-frame clones, though not all of them. The repertoire holds about 650,000 clones, roughly 95% seen once, with about 0.11% in the top ten. Input material: naive CD8+ T cells sorted from blood. The receptor source for this set is a woman between 25 and 40 years old in good health. CDR3s leave out the opening cysteine and the closing phenylalanine or tryptophan. Clone size is given for some rows only: seen once, a few or many times, or a class if the clone is expanded.

j_call v_call clone_size cdr3_aa
TRBJ1-1 TRBV27 - ASSGRQGSTEAF
TRBJ1-1 TRBV2 - ASIHRDTEAF
TRBJ2-1 TRBV21-1 - ASSHGAYPEQF
TRBJ2-7 TRBV27 - ASSLGSGSTYEQY
TRBJ2-6 TRBV5-4 once ASSSPPRGANVLT
TRBJ1-2 TRBV29-1 - SAQGVTYGYT
TRBJ2-4 TRBV19 once ASSGNREGKMHIQY
TRBJ2-3 TRBV13 - ASSSLTIQPRPDTQY
TRBJ2-7 TRBV10-2 - ASSEFTGSTYEQY
TRBJ1-1 TRBV13 - ASSQMGTNTEAF
TRBJ2-5 TRBV7-9 once ASSLGYAGGGETQY
TRBJ2-3 TRBV7-9 - ASSLSGSPDTQY
TRBJ1-5 TRBV9 once ASSEGRTSNQPQH
TRBJ1-3 TRBV7-6 - ASSEGHGNTIY
TRBJ2-7 TRBV29-1 - SVVWPNHEQY
TRBJ2-1 TRBV9 once ASSVDGGSSYNEQF
TRBJ2-2 TRBV6-5 - ASEKAPYTGELF
TRBJ1-1 TRBV7-9 - ASSSAPTEAF
TRBJ2-7 TRBV30 - AWSMGYEQY
TRBJ2-1 TRBV10-2 - ASTAGRGGNEQF
TRBJ1-5 TRBV28 - ASSVLDSNQPQH
TRBJ2-7 TRBV27 - ASSHSSGQVMYEQY
TRBJ2-7 TRBV7-9 - ASSTFYEQY
TRBJ1-1 TRBV9 - ASSPLVGWSENTEAF
TRBJ2-1 TRBV7-2 - ASSRPTRRAGDEQF
TRBJ2-3 TRBV4-2 - ASSQDVSLGGDTQY
TRBJ2-7 TRBV2 - ASSERNSYEQY